This TCR beta chain was sequenced in a study of T cells in Graves' hyperthyroidism and ophthalmopathy. Overall study results and limits: Stable hyperthyroidism was told apart from ophthalmopathy by a model built on 13 V-J features. Ophthalmopathy onset followed model prediction by a median about six months. Most thyroid clonotypes expanded above 0.001 appeared in blood too.

Amplification of TCR beta CDR3 regions was performed using RNA transcripts as template. The HTBI set primed first-round TCR CDR3 RT-PCR. TCRdb redid the calling of the multiplex PCR reads with MiXCR, one entry per CDR3 protein. The repertoire holds approximately 48,000 distinct CDR3 sequences, around 49% seen once, with roughly 32% in the top ten. Uncontrolled infection, other autoimmune disease, pregnancy or lactation barred patients from enrollment. Regarding this clonotype: Its specificity is unknown.

The clonotype originates from a woman aged 45-65 years with Graves' hyperthyroidism. Sequencing was carried out using peripheral blood or thyroid tissue (not recorded which).

CDR3 residues: CASRAGTDQPQHF. DNA of the CDR3: TGTGCCAGCAGGGCCGGGACAGATCAGCCCCAGCATTTT. The rearrangement links TRBV2 to TRBJ1-5, with 7 bases fitting TRBD1. Looked up from germline, CDR1 is SNHLY and CDR2 is FYNNEI. Trimming at V came to 6 bases and at J to 5 bases, leaving 4 bases not matched to a gene. This CDR3 contains 13 residues.